A selection of T cell receptor beta chains follows, all from one sample in a study of blood T cell repertoires in COVID-19. Profiled with immunoSEQ multiplex PCR; TCRdb holds only in-frame clones, not every one. Here the sample spans fewer than 30,000 clones, about 91% being singletons. The sequencing sample was made of peripheral blood. The receptors come from a human donor in a cohort sampled during active COVID-19. Each CDR3 is given with its conserved first and last residue.

J gene,CDR3 length,V gene,CDR3 protein
TRBJ2-2,14,TRBV3-1/TRBV3-2,CASSQGQGPGELFF
TRBJ2-2,12,TRBV3-1/TRBV3-2,CASRGVGGELFF
TRBJ1-4,16,TRBV2,CASSDDRLDANEKLFF
TRBJ2-2,15,TRBV9,CASSQDRGGTGELFF
TRBJ2-1,16,TRBV5-4,CASKPPPEFGDNEQFF
TRBJ2-5,18,TRBV7-2,CASSLIGGGGNYRETQYF
TRBJ1-6,12,TRBV6-5,CASNTVNSPLHF
TRBJ1-5,15,TRBV3-1/TRBV3-2,CASSQGGVRFLPQHF
TRBJ1-6,14,TRBV27,CASSPDRYNSPLHF
TRBJ2-5,11,TRBV2,CASSDRETQYF
TRBJ2-3,15,TRBV2,CASKISGRALDTQYF
TRBJ1-1,16,TRBV10-1,CASRPGSGGMNTEAFF
TRBJ1-2,14,TRBV6-1,CASSDTGGGYGYTF
TRBJ2-3,15,TRBV6-6,CASSYSRGHSDTQYF
TRBJ2-3,13,TRBV5-4,CASSLAGGDTQYF
TRBJ1-5,15,TRBV5-8,CASSLGQFSNQPQHF
TRBJ1-5,13,TRBV6-5,CASSPTYNQPQHF
TRBJ2-5,15,TRBV7-8,CASSPRDSPQETQYF
TRBJ1-1,13,TRBV5-5,CASSWDRVSEAFF
TRBJ2-3,15,TRBV7-2,CASSPGTGPGGTQYF
TRBJ1-4,16,TRBV4-1,CASSQDLGHSNEKLFF
TRBJ2-7,13,TRBV12-3/TRBV12-4,CASSLGGQGPRYF
TRBJ1-2,14,TRBV30,CAWSASGPFGGYTF
TRBJ1-3,15,TRBV11-2,CASSPGQGSGNTIYF
TRBJ1-5,17,TRBV15,CATSRDLTRGGNQPQHF
TRBJ1-1,13,TRBV29-1,CSAPSLQGTEAFF
TRBJ2-2,14,TRBV20-1,CSASRTGATGELFF
TRBJ2-7,15,TRBV28,CASSPPGTKNYEQYF
TRBJ2-7,15,TRBV6-2/TRBV6-3,CASSSEGQAGGEQYF
TRBJ2-5,16,TRBV13,CASSFRYDRRYETQYF
TRBJ2-7,15,TRBV21-1,CASSKVVGHIYEQYF
TRBJ2-2,17,TRBV4-1,CASSHSPGHQNTGELFF
TRBJ2-3,14,TRBV9,CASSRAQTADTQYF
TRBJ2-5,15,TRBV7-6,CASSSGYRLQETQYF
TRBJ1-3,15,TRBV9,CASSAQGAAGNTIYF
TRBJ1-1,14,TRBV5-4,CASSLQGMNTEAFF
TRBJ2-4,14,TRBV30,CAWSVGTGSGIQYF
TRBJ2-7,15,TRBV6-5,CASPHYTSGAYEQYF
TRBJ1-1,14,TRBV25-1,CASHETGAATEAFF
TRBJ1-1,13,TRBV27,CASSLSPGLSGLF
TRBJ2-7,14,TRBV6-5,CASRAGTGVYEQYF
TRBJ1-1,14,TRBV7-9,CASSFTASNTEAFF
TRBJ2-2,13,TRBV5-1,CASGWTGGGELFF
TRBJ2-7,15,TRBV7-9,CASASTGQGFYEQYF
TRBJ2-1,13,TRBV3-1/TRBV3-2,CASRRQGRNEQFF
TRBJ1-3,13,TRBV7-2,CASSLDRQRQVYF
TRBJ1-1,14,TRBV5-4,CASSPYQENTEAFF
TRBJ2-7,14,TRBV2,CASSDSVGAPEQYF
TRBJ1-5,13,TRBV19,CASSRDRNQPQHF